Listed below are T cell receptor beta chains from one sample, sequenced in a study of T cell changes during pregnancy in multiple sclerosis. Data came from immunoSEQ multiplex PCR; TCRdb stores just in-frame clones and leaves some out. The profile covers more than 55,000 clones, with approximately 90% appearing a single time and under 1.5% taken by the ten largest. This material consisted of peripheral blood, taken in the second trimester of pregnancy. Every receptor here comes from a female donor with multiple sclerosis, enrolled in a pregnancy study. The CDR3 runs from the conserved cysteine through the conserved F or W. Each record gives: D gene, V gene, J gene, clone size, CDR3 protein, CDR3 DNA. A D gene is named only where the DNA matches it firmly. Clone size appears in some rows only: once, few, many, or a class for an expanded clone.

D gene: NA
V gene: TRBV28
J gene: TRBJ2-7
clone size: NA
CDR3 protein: CASSFSIYEQYF
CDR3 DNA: TGTGCCAGCAGTTTTAGCATCTACGAGCAGTACTTC

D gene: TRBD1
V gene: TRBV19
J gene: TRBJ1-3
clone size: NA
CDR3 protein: CASVDRANTIYF
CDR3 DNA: TGTGCCAGTGTGGACAGGGCAAACACCATATATTTT

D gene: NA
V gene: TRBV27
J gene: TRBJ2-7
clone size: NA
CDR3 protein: CASSPGDSSYEQYF
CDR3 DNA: TGTGCCAGCAGTCCAGGGGATAGCTCCTACGAGCAGTACTTC

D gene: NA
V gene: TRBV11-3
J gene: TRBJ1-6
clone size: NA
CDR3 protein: CASSLRRNSPLHF
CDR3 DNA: TGTGCCAGCAGCTTAAGGCGGAATTCACCCCTCCACTTT

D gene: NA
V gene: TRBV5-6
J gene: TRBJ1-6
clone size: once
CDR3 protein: CASSFLTDRMRSPLHF
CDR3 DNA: TGTGCCAGCAGCTTCCTGACAGACAGGATGCGATCACCCCTCCACTTT

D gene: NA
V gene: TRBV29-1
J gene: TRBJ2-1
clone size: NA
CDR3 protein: CSVEVVSHEQFF
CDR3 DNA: TGCAGCGTTGAGGTAGTAAGCCATGAGCAGTTCTTC

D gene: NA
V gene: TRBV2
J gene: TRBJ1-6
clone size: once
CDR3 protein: CASSRRDRYNSPLHF
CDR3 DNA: TGTGCCAGCAGTCGGAGGGACCGATATAATTCACCCCTCCACTTT

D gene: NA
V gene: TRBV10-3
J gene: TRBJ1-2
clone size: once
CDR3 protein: CAIRGVTGYGYTF
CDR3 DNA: TGTGCCATCAGGGGGGTTACAGGGTATGGCTACACCTTC

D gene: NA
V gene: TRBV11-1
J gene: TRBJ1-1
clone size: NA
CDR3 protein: CASSLLRVSTEAFF
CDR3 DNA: TGTGCCAGCAGCTTACTCAGGGTGAGCACTGAAGCTTTCTTT

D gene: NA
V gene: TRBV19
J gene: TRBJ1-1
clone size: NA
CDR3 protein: CASEDPRGGATEAFF
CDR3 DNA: TGTGCCAGCGAAGACCCTCGAGGGGGTGCCACTGAAGCTTTCTTT

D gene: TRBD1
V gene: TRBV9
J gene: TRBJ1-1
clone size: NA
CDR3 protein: CASSVEGQGAITEAFF
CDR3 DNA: TGTGCCAGCAGCGTAGAGGGACAGGGGGCCATCACTGAAGCTTTCTTT

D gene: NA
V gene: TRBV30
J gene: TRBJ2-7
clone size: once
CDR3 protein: CASQGYSNYEQYF
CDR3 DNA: TGTGCCTCCCAGGGTTACAGTAACTACGAGCAGTACTTC

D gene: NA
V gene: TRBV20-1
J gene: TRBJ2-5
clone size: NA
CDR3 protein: CSARSYETQYF
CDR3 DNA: TGCAGTGCTAGGTCCTATGAGACCCAGTACTTC

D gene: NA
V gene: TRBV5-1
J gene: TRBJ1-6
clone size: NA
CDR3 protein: CASSLGTNSPLHF
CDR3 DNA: TGCGCCAGCAGCTTGGGGACAAATTCACCCCTCCACTTT

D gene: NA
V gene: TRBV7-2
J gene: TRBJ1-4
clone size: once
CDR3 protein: CASCIRAGGEKLFF
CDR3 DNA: TGTGCCAGCTGTATAAGGGCCGGGGGTGAAAAACTGTTTTTT

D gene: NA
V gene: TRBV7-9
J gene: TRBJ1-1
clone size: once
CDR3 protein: CASSLEQGGTEAFF
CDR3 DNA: TGTGCCAGCAGCTTAGAACAGGGTGGCACTGAAGCTTTCTTT

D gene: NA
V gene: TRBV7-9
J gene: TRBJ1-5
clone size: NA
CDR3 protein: CASSLTSGAISNQPQHF
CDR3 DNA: TGTGCCAGCAGCTTAACCTCAGGGGCCATTAGCAATCAGCCCCAGCATTTT